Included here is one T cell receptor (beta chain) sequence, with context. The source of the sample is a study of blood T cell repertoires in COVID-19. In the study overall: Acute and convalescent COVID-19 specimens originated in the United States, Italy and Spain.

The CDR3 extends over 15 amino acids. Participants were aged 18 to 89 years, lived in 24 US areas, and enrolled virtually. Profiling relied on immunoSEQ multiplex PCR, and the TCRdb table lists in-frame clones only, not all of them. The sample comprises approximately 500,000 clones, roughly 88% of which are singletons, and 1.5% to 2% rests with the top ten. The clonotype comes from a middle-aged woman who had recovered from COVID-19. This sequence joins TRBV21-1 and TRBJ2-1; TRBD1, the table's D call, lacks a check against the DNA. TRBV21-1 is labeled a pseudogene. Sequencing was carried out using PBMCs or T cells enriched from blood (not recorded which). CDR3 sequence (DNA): TGTGCCAGCAGCAAAGGGACAGAGACTCACAATGAGCAGTTCTTC. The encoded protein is CASSKGTETHNEQFF.